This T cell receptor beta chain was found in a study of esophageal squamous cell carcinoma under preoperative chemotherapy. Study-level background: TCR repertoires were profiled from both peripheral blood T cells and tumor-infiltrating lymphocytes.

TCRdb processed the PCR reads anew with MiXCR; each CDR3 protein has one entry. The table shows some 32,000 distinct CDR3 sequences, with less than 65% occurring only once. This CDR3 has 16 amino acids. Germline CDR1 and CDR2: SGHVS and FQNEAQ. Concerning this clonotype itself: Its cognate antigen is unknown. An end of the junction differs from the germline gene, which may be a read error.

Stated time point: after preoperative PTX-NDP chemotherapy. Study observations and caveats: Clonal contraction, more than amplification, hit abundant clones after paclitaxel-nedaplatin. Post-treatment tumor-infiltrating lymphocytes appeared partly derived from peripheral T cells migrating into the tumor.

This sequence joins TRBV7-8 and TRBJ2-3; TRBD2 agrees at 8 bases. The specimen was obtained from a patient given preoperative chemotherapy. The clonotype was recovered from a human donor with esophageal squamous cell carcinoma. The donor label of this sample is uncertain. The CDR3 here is CASSSLAGGARDTQYF. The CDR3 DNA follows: TGTGCCAGCAGCAGCCTAGCGGGCGGGGCCCGAGATACCCAGTACTTT.